These T cell receptor beta chains were read from a single sample in a study of ipilimumab plus nivolumab after autologous stem cell transplantation. Sequencing was performed with immunoSEQ multiplex PCR; in TCRdb, only in-frame clones are kept and a portion is missing. This table has about 83,000 clones, 83% appearing once. Source: PBMCs, taken in a trial of ipilimumab plus nivolumab as post-transplant consolidation. The receptors come from a male donor with diffuse large B-cell lymphoma. Each CDR3 is given without its conserved first and last residue.

>TRBV6-5|11|TRBJ2-3
ASSPRGTDTQY
>TRBV30|12|TRBJ1-4
AWSSGLSSEKLF
>TRBV2|13|TRBJ1-1
ASRRQGQTNTEAF
>TRBV7-9|13|TRBJ2-6
ASSFAGTGANVLT
>TRBV10-2|11|TRBJ2-3
ASTPPEGDTQY
>TRBV12-5|12|TRBJ2-3
ASGLGQGANTQY
>TRBV7-2|11|TRBJ1-1
ASSFQTRTEAF
>TRBV4-1|16|TRBJ1-4
ASSHPRGRQATNEKLF
>TRBV7-9|9|TRBJ1-1
ASSADTEAF
>TRBV7-2|11|TRBJ1-1
ASSLTANTEAF
>TRBV5-6|15|TRBJ2-2
ASSSRDRGRFTGELF
>TRBV5-6|12|TRBJ1-1
ASSRGNLNTEAF
>TRBV10-2|12|TRBJ2-2
ASRQHANTGELF
>TRBV6-5|14|TRBJ1-2
ASSSFPGTGFDGYT
>TRBV7-2|16|TRBJ2-3
ASRVGGTMLRGGDTQY
>TRBV7-2|10|TRBJ1-2
ASSPTNYGYT
>TRBV7-2|11|TRBJ1-6
ASSLDVGSPLH
>TRBV6-1|13|TRBJ2-5
ASSDPGLAGETQY
>TRBV2|13|TRBJ1-2
ASSEGRRARGGYT
>TRBV19|11|TRBJ1-2
ASSNSLLYGYT
>TRBV7-8|14|TRBJ1-1
ASSLRDRGSNTEAF
>TRBV19|12|TRBJ1-5
ASSMDRGGGPQH
>TRBV7-9|16|TRBJ2-2
ASSTRGQGGANTGELF
>TRBV6-5|11|TRBJ1-1
ASSRQGYTEAF
>TRBV23-1|11|TRBJ2-7
ASSQCSGNEQY
>TRBV6-1|15|TRBJ2-7
ASSEPDRTAGAYEQY
>TRBV6-5|13|TRBJ1-2
ASSYSDRGHYGYT
>TRBV19|14|TRBJ2-2
ASSRGTGVNTGELF
>TRBV19|14|TRBJ1-5
ASSMIDGYSNQPQH
>TRBV5-1|14|TRBJ1-1
ASSSQGGGVYTEAF
>TRBV5-1|11|TRBJ1-2
ASSEDRGRGYT
>TRBV5-1|11|TRBJ2-1
ASSLDPAGEQF
>TRBV6-5|13|TRBJ1-2
ASSYVVVSDYGYT
>TRBV7-2|15|TRBJ1-2
ASSSPDRGRRLDGYT
>TRBV7-2|11|TRBJ1-5
ASSSQPNQPQH
>TRBV6-5|9|TRBJ2-3
ASLTGDTQY
>TRBV29-1|12|TRBJ2-1
SVLGAGGYNEQF
>TRBV15|12|TRBJ2-5
ATSTYVLEETQY
>TRBV5-1|11|TRBJ2-5
ASSGDRQETQY
>TRBV11-3|13|TRBJ2-5
ASSLGSDRQETQY
>TRBV5-1|13|TRBJ1-1
ASSFLGTGDTEAF
>TRBV5-6|13|TRBJ2-7
ASSLVGTGPYEQY
>TRBV19|12|TRBJ2-7
ASSIGGQIYEQY
>TRBV13|14|TRBJ2-6
ASTLWVTSGANVLT
>TRBV9|13|TRBJ2-3
ASSDPGARTDTQY
>TRBV7-9|13|TRBJ2-3
ASSSPSGGVDTQY